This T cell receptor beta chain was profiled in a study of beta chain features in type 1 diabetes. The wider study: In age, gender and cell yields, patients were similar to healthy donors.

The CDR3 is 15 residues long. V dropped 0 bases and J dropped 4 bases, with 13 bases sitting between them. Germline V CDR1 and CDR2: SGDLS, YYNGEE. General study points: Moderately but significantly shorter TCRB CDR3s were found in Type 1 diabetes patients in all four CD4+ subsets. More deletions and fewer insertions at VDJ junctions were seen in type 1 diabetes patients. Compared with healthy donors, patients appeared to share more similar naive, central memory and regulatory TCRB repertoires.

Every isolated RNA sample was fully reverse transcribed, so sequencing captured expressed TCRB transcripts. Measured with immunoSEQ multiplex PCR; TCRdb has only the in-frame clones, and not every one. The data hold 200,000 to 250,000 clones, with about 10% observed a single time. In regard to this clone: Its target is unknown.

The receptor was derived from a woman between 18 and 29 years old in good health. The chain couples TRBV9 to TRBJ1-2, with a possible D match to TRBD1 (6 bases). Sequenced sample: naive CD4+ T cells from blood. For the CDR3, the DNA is TGTGCCAGCAGCGTAGGACAGGTCTCGCGCTATGGCTACACCTTC. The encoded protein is CASSVGQVSRYGYTF.